This T cell receptor beta chain was recovered during a study of T cell changes during pregnancy in multiple sclerosis. Germline trimming cut 2 bases from V and 3 bases from J; bases unmatched to any gene: 7. The CDR3 loop spans 17 amino acids. The germline CDR1 and CDR2 sequences are PRHDT and FYEKMQ (reference sequence). Only in-frame clones appear in the TCRdb table, and some are missing; sequencing was by immunoSEQ multiplex PCR. Among approximately 100,000 clones listed, roughly 93% were seen once. V is TRBV13 and J is TRBJ2-3; 11 nucleotides match TRBD2. The clonotype originates from a female donor with multiple sclerosis, enrolled in a pregnancy study. Specimen: peripheral blood, collected in the first trimester of pregnancy. CDR3 sequence (DNA): TGTGCCAGCAGCTTACATGGTAGCGGGGGGGCAACAGATACGCAGTATTTT. Amino acids: CASSLHGSGGATDTQYF.